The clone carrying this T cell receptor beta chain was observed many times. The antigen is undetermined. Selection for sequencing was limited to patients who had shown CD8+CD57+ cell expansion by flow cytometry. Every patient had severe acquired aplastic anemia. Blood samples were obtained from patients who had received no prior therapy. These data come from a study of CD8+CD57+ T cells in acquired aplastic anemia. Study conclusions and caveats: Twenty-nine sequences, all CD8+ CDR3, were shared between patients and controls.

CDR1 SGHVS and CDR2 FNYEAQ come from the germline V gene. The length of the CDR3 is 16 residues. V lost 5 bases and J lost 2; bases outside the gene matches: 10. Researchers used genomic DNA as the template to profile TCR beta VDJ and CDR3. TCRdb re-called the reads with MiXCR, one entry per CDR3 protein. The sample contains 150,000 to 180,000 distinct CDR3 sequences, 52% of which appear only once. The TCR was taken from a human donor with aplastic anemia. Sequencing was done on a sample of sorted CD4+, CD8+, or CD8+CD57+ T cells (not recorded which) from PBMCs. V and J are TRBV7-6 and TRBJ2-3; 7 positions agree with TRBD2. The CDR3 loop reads CASSPLGGGNTDTQYF. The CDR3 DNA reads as TGTGCCAGCAGCCCCCTGGGGGGGGGAAACACAGATACGCAGTATTTT.